The sequence of this TCR beta chain was determined in a study of cytomegalovirus exposure and HLA in healthy donors. The PCR contained 60 Vbeta and 13 Jbeta primers. This table comes from immunoSEQ multiplex PCR, and its TCRdb copy is limited to in-frame clones, with some not included. The data contain about 130,000 clones, roughly 80% of them singletons. This CDR3 comprises 15 residues. V lost 4 bases to trimming and J lost 7 bases, with 20 bases between them. CDR1 and CDR2 (germline): SGHAT, FQNNGV. This clonotype originated in a man aged 50 to 60 in good health and CMV-seronegative. The chain employs TRBV11-2 and TRBJ2-7; TRBD1 is a possible D gene (6 bases). The sample consisted of PBMCs. CDR3 in DNA: TGTGCCAGCAGCTCTAGAGCGCAGGGGCTAAGGGAGCAGTACTTC. Its translation is CASSSRAQGLREQYF. The variable domain in full, with the rest retrieved from reference TRBV11-2 and TRBJ2-7, is EAGVAQSPRYKIIEKRQSVAFWCNPISGHATLYWYQQILGQGPKLLIQFQNNGVVDDSQLPKDRFSAERLKGVDSTLKIQPAKLEDSAVYLCASSSRAQGLREQYFGPGTRLTVT.